This entry is about one T cell receptor (beta chain). Its antigen remains unidentified. Within one base of it there is no much larger clone, and no base qualities were kept. The cohort was made up of 500 to 850 healthy bone marrow donors. All cohort members were sampled while nominally healthy, although unrecorded immune exposures were likely present. The donor was CMV seronegative and was included in the group of a few hundred seronegative cohort members. A peripheral blood sample was provided by each donor, and peripheral blood mononuclear cells were used for TCR beta sequencing. Genomic DNA was extracted from the blood cell samples with the Qiagen DNeasy Blood Extraction Kit. The sample comes from a study of cytomegalovirus exposure and HLA in healthy donors (dated by TCRdb to 2017 to 2019). For context, the study as a whole: An earlier analysis of more than 550 of the donors reported over 250 Gb of sequence data and 95 million to 140 million unique TCR beta sequences obtained from about 180 million T cells. Roughly 300 gigabases of sequencing data and around 90 million unique TCR sequences made up an early release that covered under 750 HLA-typed donors. Of the roughly 420 genotyped donors, 70% to 90% were placed in the genetic ancestry cluster associated with self-reported Caucasian donors. The aim of the study was to test whether cataloging public T cell receptors could identify signatures of past pathogen exposure. Using immunosequencing, the study profiled T cell repertoires from some 670 subjects and related those repertoires to cytomegalovirus serostatus. In addition to the first cohort of hundreds of subjects, a separate validation cohort of 120 different subjects was used. To predict cytomegalovirus infection status, the study combined high-throughput TCR immunosequencing, statistical association of individual TCRs with disease status, and machine learning. To study patterns of TCR occurrence, a later analysis re-analyzed previously published TCR beta repertoires from several hundred donors and added high-resolution HLA genotyping. The later analysis used no new phenotypic data to find candidate immune exposures, relying instead on TCR beta sequences and their occurrence across donors. To decide whether each TCR beta V gene segment behaved as functional or pseudogenic, an earlier analysis of approximately 620 of the donors relied on high-throughput TCR beta sequencing. Donor age, sex, ethnicity and CMV serostatus were compiled together with the repertoire data. A later genetic analysis used genome-wide SNP genotypes for about three fifths of the 666 donors, treating that subset as a discovery cohort. Every discovery cohort repertoire had been produced on one sequencing platform. HLA typing covered class I and class II loci at four-digit resolution. The number of donors typed differed by locus, with roughly 629-640 for A, B, C, DRB1 and DQB1, about 500 for DQA1, over 600 for DPA1, and some 440 for DPB1. About five DR-DQ haplotypes were handled as single units for association and clustering, since linkage in the cohort was strong. On average, roughly 200,000 unique TCR beta nucleotide sequences were sequenced per donor among 398 genotyped donors of the cohort, with roughly 19% of those sequences being non-productive.

Unmatched junction bases come to 13, with V trimmed by 3 bases and J by 8 bases. Inclusive of the bounding cysteine and phenylalanine, the CDR3 is 18 residues long. Of all the DNA, just the CDR3 is kept, 54 bases in frame from base 1. Per the germline V gene, MGHDK is the CDR1 and SYGVNS is the CDR2. Libraries came from the immunoSEQ multiplex PCR assay. For the multiplex PCR, a mixture combining 60 forward primers for TCR Vbeta segments and 13 reverse primers for TCR Jbeta segments was used. Amplification of the CDR3 region of rearranged TCR beta genes was performed with a multiplex PCR assay on genomic DNA. The amplified TCR beta libraries were sequenced on the Illumina HiSeq System as 87-base-pair reads. In the original analysis: A later analysis counted about 82 million unique TCR beta chains across the 666 repertoires, and around 9.9 million of these chains were shared by at least two donors. Raw reads were error-corrected and collapsed into unique sequences with a nearest-neighbor algorithm that merged closely related sequences to remove PCR and sequencing errors. Alignment of CDR3 sequences to IMGT reference sequences was used to assign V, D and J gene segments. For a sequence to be retained, a match of at least six nucleotides to both a V gene segment and a J gene segment was required. A rearrangement counted as productive if the CDR3 had no stop codons and remained in frame with V and J, and every other rearrangement counted as non-productive. CDR3 was defined according to IMGT convention as the region running from the second conserved V-encoded cysteine to the conserved J-encoded phenylalanine. Sequences without an unambiguous match to a single V gene segment were excluded from the earlier analysis of 500 to 700 of the donors. An earlier analysis of fewer than 750 of the donors called V segments functional above 56.7% productive rearrangements and segregating when the between-donor standard deviation exceeded 5%. A statistical classification framework was built for diagnosing cytomegalovirus status from the catalog of TCR beta chain sequences. In a later analysis, V and J genes were assigned by comparing TCR nucleotide sequences against IMGT/GENE-DB human TR gene sequences. The TCRdist pipeline was used in a later analysis to assign CDR3 sequences and most-parsimonious VDJ recombination scenarios. In a later analysis, every TCR beta chain was defined by the combination of its CDR3 amino acid sequence and its V-gene family, and reads without a unique V-gene family were dropped. In a later analysis, 450 to 600 highly shared, low-generation-probability nucleotide sequences were removed to address suspected cross-contamination and a sequencing artifact. In a later analysis, a clonal expansion index was calculated for each public chain from normalized within-repertoire ranks of inferred template counts. In a later analysis, generation probabilities were computed using a VDJ recombination model fitted to out-of-frame rearrangements, and the results were checked against IGoR. Hypergeometric tests were used in a later analysis to score TCR-TCR, TCR-HLA and TCR-CMV co-occurrence, with a repertoire-size bias correction applied to the TCR pairs. A later analysis estimated false discovery rates by permuting HLA or CMV assignments 20 times. A later analysis grouped co-occurring TCRs with DBSCAN, adding TCRdist sequence similarity when clustering within HLA-allele-positive subsets. For co-occurrence clustering, repertoires with fewer than 30,000 or more than 120,000 public chains were excluded, along with four to six repertoires with anomalous nucleotide sharing. TCRdb mirrors the immuneACCESS table, restricted to in-frame sequences. Some clones are absent from its copies; in checked studies, under half trace to an unresolved V gene, and the reason for the others is unknown. The DNA gave D and trimming, while V, J and clone size come from that table. This sample lists fewer than 150,000 clones; 75% were detected once. Together, the top ten hold approximately 3.1% of the sample.

Findings and caveats that apply to the study as a whole: Assigning TCR associations to individual alleles was difficult when HLA alleles, especially DR and DQ, strongly co-occurred. A few of the identified cytomegalovirus-associated TCR beta chains were confirmed in vitro to be specific for cytomegalovirus antigens. In an earlier analysis of 587 of the donors, most TCR beta V segments appeared in productive rearrangements about 90% or about 30% of the time, broadly matching IMGT annotations. The classifier was reported to diagnose cytomegalovirus status with high specificity and sensitivity in both the original and validation cohorts. Some IMGT-functional V segments, including TRBV6-2 and TRBV6-3, could not be told apart with the 87-base-pair reads, so those segments were excluded. In a later analysis, several top co-occurrence clusters were reported to appear linked to parvovirus B19, influenza, CMV and Epstein-Barr virus. A later analysis found that TCR association rates varied across HLA loci, with DRB1 alleles showing the most associated TCRs and HLA-C alleles the fewest. According to a later analysis, most CMV-associated TCR beta chains appeared to be HLA-restricted, and the HLA associations seemed to be driven largely by CMV exposure. Correlated functional status among segregating V segments might be attributable to linkage disequilibrium, but an unknown experimental factor could not be ruled out. It was suggested by the authors that the approach could potentially be generalized to other disease states and immunological phenotypes. A further reported finding was that TCR beta sequences accurately predicted the HLA-A and HLA-B alleles for most subjects in the first cohort. In a later analysis, HLA-associated TCR beta chains showed more clonal expansion and lower generation probabilities than non-associated chains that were equally common. A later analysis associated around 16,000 TCR beta sequences with specific HLA alleles at a false discovery rate of 0.05. A total of 164 TCR beta chains were listed by the study as associated with cytomegalovirus. Over 15 rarely observed V segments, including chromosome 9 orphons, were excluded from the earlier analysis of 550 to 700 of the donors because counts were too low. A cluster of highly shared sequence variants was judged likely to represent a technical artifact of the sequencing pipeline. HLA typing was unavailable for some donors at each locus, so association tests used only the typed subset. Only TCR beta chains were sequenced in this cohort, and the absence of alpha or paired-chain data limited detectable features. A later genetic analysis reported fewer N-insertions in productive TCRs among donors in an Asian-associated ancestry cluster than the roughly 690-donor mean. In a later genetic analysis, a missense DCLRE1C variant was associated with V-gene and J-gene trimming of TCR beta chains, and the association was replicated in an independent cohort. Roughly uniform sequencing depth across donors was assumed in presence/absence analyses, although this assumption may not hold. While some public TCRs were present in many individuals, most TCR sequences turned up only very rarely across donors. For the cohort, immune exposure information was limited to CMV serostatus.

The sequence came from a man aged 25-40 years in good health and CMV-seronegative. Recombination joined TRBV25-1 with TRBJ2-3; 14 central nucleotides agree with TRBD2. Sequences were obtained from PBMCs. Read as DNA, the sequence is TGTGCCAGCAGTGACTCCCCCGGACTAGCGGGGGGCCGGGGTACGCAGTATTTT. Its protein reads: CASSDSPGLAGGRGTQYF.